This T cell receptor beta chain was sequenced during a study of blood T cell repertoires in COVID-19 (dated by TCRdb to the early 2020s). Study-level background: Samples from collaborators originated in the United States, Italy and Spain and spanned both the acute and convalescent phases of COVID-19. The material from the prospective study consisted of cDNA or gDNA derived from T cells, B-cell-depleted T cells, or PBMCs. Deeply sampled blood TCRbeta repertoires from subjects exposed to, actively infected with, or recovered from COVID-19 were included in the dataset. The repertoires were released in a freely available public database meant as a resource for research on the immune response to SARS-CoV-2. The samples were drawn from the first 160 participants of the ongoing ImmuneRACE study and from 950 to 1,500 subjects provided by 6 global collaborators. Nearly every sample came with metadata listing a de-identified subject ID, COVID-19 status, age in years and sex. Where HLA class I and class II types were available, the types were taken from metadata supplied by the sample provider, not from assay-based typing. The full study reports these points: The amount of clinical and demographic metadata varied by source and participant and was provided uncurated.

V loses 1 base, J loses 0 bases, and the germline ends lie 14 bases apart. Via the germline V gene (reference sequence), CDR1 is SGHNT and CDR2 YYREEE. From the cysteine through the phenylalanine, the CDR3 covers 18 amino acids. Just CDR3 DNA is preserved here, 54 bases in frame from base 1. Each collaborating institution followed its own protocols to collect whole blood in K2EDTA tubes. For TCRbeta analysis, collaborators shipped samples in one of three forms: frozen whole blood, isolated PBMCs, or DNA extracted from either of those sample types. TCRbeta CDR3 regions were amplified from genomic DNA using the immunoSEQ Assay, a bias-controlled multiplex PCR. The authors' analysis ran thus. The number of nucleated cells in each sample was estimated by amplification of reference gene primers within the assay. Sequence reads were collapsed and filtered to measure the absolute abundance of every unique TCRbeta CDR3 rearrangement. For each sample, productive Simpson clonality was calculated as the square root of Simpson's diversity index across productive rearrangements. The table was pulled from immuneACCESS by TCRdb, which kept in-frame rearrangements only. Such tables lose some clones; where checked, under half of the loss comes from unresolved V genes, and the rest has no known cause. Clone size and V and J calls were adopted from that table, with D and trimming inferred from the DNA. The sample yields a few hundred thousand clones; approximately 82% were counted once. The top ten clonotypes cover about 1.2% of the sample.

With respect to this clone: What this receptor recognizes is not known. No base quality values were provided; no much bigger clone lies one nucleotide off.

The clonotype originates from a woman between 50 and 59 years old with acute or convalescent COVID-19. Sequencing was done on a sample of peripheral blood. Recombination connected TRBV5-4 to TRBJ2-6; matching of 5 bases hints at TRBD1 as the D gene. Here is the DNA: TGTGCCAGCAGCTTGATAGCAGGGTCCGGCTCTGGGGCCAACGTCCTGACTTTC. It codes for CASSLIAGSGSGANVLTF.